The 21 T cell receptor beta chains presented below share a single source sample, sequenced in a study of blood T cell repertoires in COVID-19. Sequenced by immunoSEQ multiplex PCR; TCRdb stores in-frame clones only, minus some. Counted here are 200,000 to 250,000 clones, around 80% occurring once; the ten biggest clones make up roughly 5.3%. Sequenced input: peripheral blood. The receptors here all came from a woman aged 60-70 years who had recovered from COVID-19.

This chain joins TRBV27 and TRBJ1-1, with TRBD1 as a possible D gene (5 bases). The CDR3 loop spans 13 amino acids. Trimming shortened V by 6 bases and J by 11 bases, and 19 bases separated the two germline ends. Germline values: CDR1 MNHEY, CDR2 SMNVEV (reference sequence). CDR3 amino acids: CASRPRQTPGAFF. DNA for the CDR3: TGTGCCAGCAGACCAAGACAGACCCCCGGGGCTTTCTTT.

The gene calls are TRBV11-2 and TRBJ1-3; D gene ambiguous. V was shortened by 4 bases and J by 2 bases, with 15 bases between the two germline ends. Germline lookup yields CDR1 SGHAT and CDR2 FQNNGV. The CDR3 sequence is 16 residues long. This chain's CDR3 is CASSSWERVTGNTIYF. CDR3 in DNA: TGTGCCAGCAGCTCGTGGGAGAGGGTGACTGGAAACACCATATATTTT.

The chain combines TRBV30 with TRBJ1-6; 12 bases are shared with TRBD1. V shed 2 bases and J 8 bases; nucleotides not matched to a gene: 7. Looked up from germline, CDR1 is GTSNPN and CDR2 is SVGIG (reference sequence). This CDR3 has 16 residues. In nucleotides, the CDR3 is TGTGCCTGGAGTCGTGGGGACAGGGGGCGGGATTCACCCCTCCACTTT. This gives the protein CAWSRGDRGRDSPLHF.

The genes are TRBV6-5 and TRBJ1-1; 8 bases are a match to TRBD1. V shed 7 bases and J 4 bases; nucleotides not matched to a gene: 11. CDR3 size: 15 residues. Germline V gene data show CDR1 as MNHEY and CDR2 as SVGAGI. The CDR3: CASISLGTGVTEAFF. The CDR3 DNA reads TGTGCCAGCATCTCATTGGGGACAGGCGTCACTGAAGCTTTCTTT.

This rearrangement joins TRBV6-5 to TRBJ2-1; a possible D gene is TRBD1 (5 bases). V gave up 9 bases and J gave up 1 base, with 13 bases separating them. The CDR3 is 14 residues long. Germline V gene data show CDR1 as MNHEY and CDR2 as SVGAGI. The CDR3 nucleotides are TGTGCCAGATACCCAGGGTTGTCCTACAATGAGCAGTTCTTC. Amino acid sequence: CARYPGLSYNEQFF.

This chain joins TRBV7-2 and TRBJ2-3; the D is unclear. V gave up 4 bases and J gave up 6 bases, with 11 bases separating them. The CDR3 has 13 amino acids. CDR1 and CDR2 from the germline V gene are SGHTA and FQGNSA. In DNA, the CDR3 is TGTGCCAGCAGCTCGAATCAAGCTGATACGCAGTATTTT. Protein product: CASSSNQADTQYF.

This chain uses TRBV15 with TRBJ2-3; 9 nucleotides align to TRBD2. V was clipped by 1 base and J by 3 bases; unmatched bases: 2. CDR3 length: 15 amino acids. Germline loops: CDR1 LNHNV, CDR2 YYDKDF (reference sequence). The CDR3 sequence: CATSRGLAGTDTQYF. Written as DNA, the CDR3 is TGTGCCACCAGCAGAGGCCTAGCGGGGACAGATACGCAGTATTTT.

The J gene is TRBJ2-3, the V gene TRBV9; 9 bases fit TRBD1. The CDR3 consists of 17 residues. The germline gives CDR1 SGDLS, CDR2 YYNGEE. V shed 0 bases and J 2 bases; nucleotides not matched to a gene: 7. The CDR3 DNA reads as TGTGCCAGCAGCGTAGGATTTGGACAGGGGCTCACAGATACGCAGTATTTT. It is translated as CASSVGFGQGLTDTQYF.

This chain joins TRBV5-1 and TRBJ2-2, with 8 bases identical to TRBD1. The J segment lost 3 bases and the V segment lost 1 base, leaving 2 bases of the junction unmatched. The germline V gene encodes CDR1 SGHRS and CDR2 YFSETQ. The CDR3 is made up of 15 amino acids. CDR3 sequence: CASSLRTGHTGELFF. The CDR3 DNA is TGCGCCAGCAGCTTGCGGACAGGGCACACCGGGGAGCTGTTTTTT.

The CDR3 region is CASSVGTESYNEQFF. The CDR3 DNA reads as TGTGCCAGCAGCGTCGGGACAGAGTCCTACAATGAGCAGTTCTTC. The rearrangement uses TRBV9 and TRBJ2-1; TRBD1 agrees at 7 bases. Unmatched junction bases numbered 3, after V lost 2 bases and J lost 1 base. In germline, CDR1 is SGDLS, CDR2 YYNGEE. CDR3 length: 15 amino acids.

A single count supports this clone. The V call is TRBV9, the J call TRBJ2-3; 8 bases map to TRBD2. This CDR3 region has 15 residues. With V trimmed by 0 bases and J by 9 bases, 9 bases remained unmatched. CDR1 and CDR2 from the germline V gene are SGDLS and YYNGEE. CDR3: CASSVGSSGGLTQYF. The CDR3, as DNA: TGTGCCAGCAGCGTAGGTTCGAGCGGGGGCCTAACGCAGTATTTT. Variable domain in full (rest from reference TRBV9 and TRBJ2-3): DSGVTQTPKHLITATGQRVTLRCSPRSGDLSVYWYQQSLDQGLQFLIQYYNGEERAKGNILERFSAQQFPDLHSELNLSSLELGDSALYFCASSVGSSGGLTQYFGPGTRLTVL.

DNA of the CDR3: TGTGCCAGCTTTGAGGGGGCCCCAGATACGCAGTATTTT. Protein product: CASFEGAPDTQYF. The chain uses TRBV28 and TRBJ2-3; TRBD1 agrees at 7 bases. This CDR3 comprises 13 residues. Per the germline V gene, CDR1 is MDHEN and CDR2 is SYDVKM. Trimming removed 8 bases from V and 4 bases from J; junction bases left unmatched: 6.

This clone was detected once. The chain is built from TRBV13 and TRBJ2-3; the D gene is possibly TRBD2 (5 bases). The CDR3 has 13 amino acids. V was shortened by 6 bases and J by 1 base, with 8 bases between the two germline ends. Germline V gene sequence: CDR1 PRHDT, CDR2 FYEKMQ (reference sequence). The CDR3 coding sequence is TGTGCCAGCAGAACCGGGGGCACAGATACGCAGTATTTT. Translation gives CASRTGGTDTQYF.

At least ten counts were recorded for this clone. This chain connects TRBV7-2 to TRBJ2-5, with D unclear. The V end was cut by 4 bases, the J end by 2 bases, with 8 bases between. The CDR3 spans 13 residues. The V gene's germline CDR1 is SGHTA and CDR2 FQGNSA. Here the CDR3 DNA reads TGTGCCAGCAGCTCCGACATACAAGAGACCCAGTACTTC. Protein: CASSSDIQETQYF.

In its sample, this clone was seen once. The chain has TRBV25-1 and TRBJ1-2; no clear D gene. Germline V lookup: CDR1 MGHDK, CDR2 SYGVNS. CDR3 length: 17 amino acids. V was trimmed by 1 base and J by 3 bases, leaving 18 bases between them. CDR3 sequence: CASSESLTGELDYGYTF. The CDR3 DNA follows: TGTGCCAGCAGTGAATCCCTGACCGGGGAATTAGACTATGGCTACACCTTC.

The chain links TRBV20-1 to TRBJ1-1; possibly TRBD1 for D (5 bases). Trimming stripped 3 bases from V and 2 bases from J, with 10 bases between. Per germline, CDR1 DFQATT and CDR2 SNEGSKA (reference sequence). This CDR3 region has 13 residues. CDR3: CSASPGHNTEAFF. The CDR3 DNA sequence: TGCAGTGCTAGTCCAGGGCACAACACTGAAGCTTTCTTT.

The V and J genes are TRBV21-1 and TRBJ1-5. TRBV21-1 represents a pseudogene. The CDR3 covers 19 residues. The CDR3 here is CALIPQTPGRIGSNQPQHF. The DNA for the CDR3 is TGTGCTCTTATTCCCCAAACTCCCGGGAGAATTGGAAGCAATCAGCCCCAGCATTTT.

V usage is TRBV12-3 or TRBV12-4 and J usage is TRBJ1-2; D is unclear. Trimming removed 9 bases from V and 5 bases from J, with 13 bases in between. This CDR3 comprises 12 residues. The CDR3 loop reads CASQNQIYGYTF. DNA for the CDR3: TGTGCCAGTCAAAATCAGATATATGGCTACACCTTC.

The gene calls are TRBV7-9 and TRBJ2-7; 11 bases are a match to TRBD1. CDR1 SEHNR and CDR2 FQNEAQ come from the germline V gene (reference sequence). The CDR3 is 15 amino acids. V was pared by 5 bases and J by 5 bases, with 8 bases of the junction left unmatched. The chain's CDR3 is CASSLGQGAVDEQYF. The CDR3 nucleotides are TGTGCCAGCAGCCTCGGACAGGGGGCTGTAGACGAGCAGTACTTC. Together with reference TRBV7-9 and TRBJ2-7, the CDR3 gives the full variable domain: DTGVSQNPRHKITKRGQNVTFRCDPISEHNRLYWYRQTLGQGPEFLTYFQNEAQLEKSRLLSDRFSAERPKGSFSTLEIQRTEQGDSAMYLCASSLGQGAVDEQYFGPGTRLTVT.

The chain uses TRBV4-1 and TRBJ2-5; TRBD2 might be the D (5 bases). Germline loops: CDR1 MGHRA, CDR2 YSYEKL. The CDR3 has 14 residues. V gave up 4 bases and J gave up 4 bases, with 13 bases separating them. For the CDR3, the DNA is TGCGCCAGCAGCCGGACTGGAGAAGCAGAGACCCAGTACTTC. It specifies CASSRTGEAETQYF.

The rearrangement uses TRBV6-6 and TRBJ2-1; D is undetermined. V lost 0 bases, J lost 6 bases, and 6 bases lay in between. Germline V lookup: CDR1 MNHNY, CDR2 SVGAGI (reference sequence). The CDR3 spans 13 residues. The CDR3 region has the DNA TGTGCCAGCAGTTACTCCTTCGGCAATGAGCAGTTCTTC. Translated: CASSYSFGNEQFF.